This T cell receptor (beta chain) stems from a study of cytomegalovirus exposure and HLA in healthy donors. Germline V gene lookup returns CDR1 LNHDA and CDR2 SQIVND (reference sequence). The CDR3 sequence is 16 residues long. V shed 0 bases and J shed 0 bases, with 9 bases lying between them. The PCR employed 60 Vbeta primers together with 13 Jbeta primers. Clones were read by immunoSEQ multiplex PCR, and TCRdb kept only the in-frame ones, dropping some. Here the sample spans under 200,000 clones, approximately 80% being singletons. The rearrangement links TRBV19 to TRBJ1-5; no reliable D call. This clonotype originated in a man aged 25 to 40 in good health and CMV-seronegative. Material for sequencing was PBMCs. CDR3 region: CASSIDSSSSNQPQHF. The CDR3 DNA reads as TGTGCCAGTAGTATAGATTCGTCCTCTAGCAATCAGCCCCAGCATTTT.